The source of this TCR beta chain is a study of cytomegalovirus exposure and HLA in healthy donors. Losses at the gene ends were 0 bases for V and 6 bases for J; bases not matched to a gene: 7. The CDR3 contains 16 residues. Germline CDR1 is LGHNA and CDR2 is YSLEER. With respect to this clone: Its antigen is not identified.

The PCR employed 60 Vbeta primers together with 13 Jbeta primers. The repertoire was sequenced with immunoSEQ multiplex PCR; TCRdb's copy has only in-frame clones and lacks some. The sample has 160,000 or so clones; roughly four fifths are singletons. Findings of the study overall: The authors enumerated around 150 TCR beta chains as linked to cytomegalovirus. Within an earlier analysis, most TCR beta V segments proved productive either about 87% or about 30% of the time. Later analysis associated a missense DCLRE1C variant with TCR beta V- and J-gene trimming.

This chain joins TRBV4-3 and TRBJ2-2, with 7 bases fitting TRBD1. The sequence was collected from a man over 45 in good health and CMV-seropositive. The sequenced sample was PBMCs. The CDR3 nucleotides read TGCGCCAGCAGCCAAGATGGGGCAGGGGGATCCGGGGAGCTGTTTTTT. Its translation: CASSQDGAGGSGELFF.